This T cell receptor (beta chain) was recovered during a study of post-analysis software for immune sequencing data. The study, taken as a whole, reports: Comparison of patients with controls showed 4 to 6 TRBV segments more frequent in patients, TRBV5-6, TRBV5-1 and TRBV20-1 among them.

This clonotype has only a few counts. Its specificity is not known. Incorporated into the TCR beta cDNA libraries were unique molecular identifiers, which served to reduce PCR and sequencing biases. Each CDR3 protein gets one entry after TCRdb re-called the PCR reads with MiXCR. The table has about 560,000 distinct CDR3 sequences, 44% seen once. V shed 4 bases and J shed 5 bases, with 15 bases lying between them. The CDR3 consists of 14 residues. The germline CDR1 and CDR2 sequences are SGHRS and YFSETQ. Sample: blood. This sequence originates from a girl aged 10 to 17 with multiple sclerosis. The V and J genes are TRBV5-1 and TRBJ2-5, with D maybe TRBD1 (6 bases). The DNA of the CDR3 is TGCGCCAGCAGCGGACAGCTATCGGGGGAGACCCAGTACTTC. Protein product: CASSGQLSGETQYF.